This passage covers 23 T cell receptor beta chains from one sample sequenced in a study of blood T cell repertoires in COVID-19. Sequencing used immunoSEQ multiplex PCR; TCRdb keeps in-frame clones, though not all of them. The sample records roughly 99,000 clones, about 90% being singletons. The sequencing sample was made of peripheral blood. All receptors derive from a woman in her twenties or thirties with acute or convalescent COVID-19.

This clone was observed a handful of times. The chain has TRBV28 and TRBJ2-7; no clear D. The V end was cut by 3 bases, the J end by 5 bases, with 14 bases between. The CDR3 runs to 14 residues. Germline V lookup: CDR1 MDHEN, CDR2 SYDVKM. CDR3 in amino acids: CASSFSLRYNEQYF. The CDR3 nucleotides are TGTGCCAGCAGTTTCTCCCTGCGATATAACGAGCAGTACTTC.

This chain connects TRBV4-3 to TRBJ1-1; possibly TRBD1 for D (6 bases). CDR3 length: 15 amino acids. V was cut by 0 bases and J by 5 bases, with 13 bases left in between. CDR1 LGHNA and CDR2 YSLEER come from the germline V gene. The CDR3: CASSQDPGVLTEAFF. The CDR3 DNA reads TGCGCCAGCAGCCAAGATCCAGGGGTCCTTACTGAAGCTTTCTTT.

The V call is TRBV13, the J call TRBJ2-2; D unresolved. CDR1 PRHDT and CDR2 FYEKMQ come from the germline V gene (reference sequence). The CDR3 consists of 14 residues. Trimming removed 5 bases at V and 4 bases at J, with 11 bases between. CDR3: CASSPPTSTGELFF. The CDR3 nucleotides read TGTGCCAGCAGCCCTCCTACCTCCACCGGGGAGCTGTTTTTT.

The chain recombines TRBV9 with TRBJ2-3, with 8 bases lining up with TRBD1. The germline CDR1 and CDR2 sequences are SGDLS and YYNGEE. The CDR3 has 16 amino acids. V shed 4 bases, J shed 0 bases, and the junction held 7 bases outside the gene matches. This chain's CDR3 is CASSPRQGTSTDTQYF. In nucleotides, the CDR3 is TGTGCCAGCAGCCCCCGACAGGGGACTAGCACAGATACGCAGTATTTT.

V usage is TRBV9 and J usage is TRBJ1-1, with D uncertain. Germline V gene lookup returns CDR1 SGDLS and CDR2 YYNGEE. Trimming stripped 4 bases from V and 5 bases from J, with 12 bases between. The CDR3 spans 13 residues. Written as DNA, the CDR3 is TGTGCCAGCAGCCCGAGGGTAGGGACTGAAGCTTTCTTT. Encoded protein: CASSPRVGTEAFF.

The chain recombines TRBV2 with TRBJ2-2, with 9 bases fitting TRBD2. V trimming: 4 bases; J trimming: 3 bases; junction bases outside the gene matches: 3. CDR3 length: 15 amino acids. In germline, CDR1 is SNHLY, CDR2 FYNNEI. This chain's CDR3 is CASSAAGGDTGELFF. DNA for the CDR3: TGTGCCAGCAGTGCAGCGGGAGGAGACACCGGGGAGCTGTTTTTT.

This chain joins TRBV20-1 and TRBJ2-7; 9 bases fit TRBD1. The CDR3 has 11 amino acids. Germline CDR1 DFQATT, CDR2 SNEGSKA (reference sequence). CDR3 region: CSGQGTYEQYF. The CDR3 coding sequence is TGCAGCGGACAGGGGACCTACGAGCAGTACTTC.

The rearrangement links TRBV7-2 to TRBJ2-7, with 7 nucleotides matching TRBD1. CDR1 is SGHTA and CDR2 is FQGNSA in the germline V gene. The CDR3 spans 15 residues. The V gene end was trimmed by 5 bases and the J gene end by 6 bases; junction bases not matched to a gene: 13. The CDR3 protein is CASSRDRVYSGEQYF. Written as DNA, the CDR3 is TGTGCCAGCAGCCGGGACAGAGTTTATTCCGGCGAGCAGTACTTC.

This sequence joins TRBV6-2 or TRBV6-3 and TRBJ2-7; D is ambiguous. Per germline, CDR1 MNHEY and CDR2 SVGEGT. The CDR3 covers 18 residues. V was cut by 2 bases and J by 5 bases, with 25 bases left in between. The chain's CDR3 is CASSYEYSTAPSIHEQYF. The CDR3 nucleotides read TGTGCCAGCAGTTACGAATATTCGACTGCACCCAGCATCCACGAGCAGTACTTC.

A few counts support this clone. For the CDR3, the DNA is TGCGCCAGCAGCCTCGGGACTAATAATGAAAAACTGTTTTTT. Amino acid sequence: CASSLGTNNEKLFF. The chain is built from TRBV4-1 and TRBJ1-4; tentative D call: TRBD1 (5 bases). The CDR3 totals 14 residues. V was shortened by 4 bases and J by 4 bases, with 10 bases between the two germline ends. Germline CDR1 reads MGHRA; CDR2 reads YSYEKL.

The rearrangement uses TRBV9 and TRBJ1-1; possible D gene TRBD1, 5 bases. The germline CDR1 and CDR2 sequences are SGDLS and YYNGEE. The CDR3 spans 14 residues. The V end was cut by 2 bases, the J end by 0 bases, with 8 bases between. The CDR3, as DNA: TGTGCCAGCAGCGTGACAGATATGAACACTGAAGCTTTCTTT. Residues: CASSVTDMNTEAFF.

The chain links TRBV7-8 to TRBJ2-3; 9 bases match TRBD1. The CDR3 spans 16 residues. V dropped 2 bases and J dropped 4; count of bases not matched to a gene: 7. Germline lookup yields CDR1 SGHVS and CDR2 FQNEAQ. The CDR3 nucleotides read TGTGCCAGCAGCTTAAGCCACAGGGGGCGAGCAGATACGCAGTATTTT. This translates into CASSLSHRGRADTQYF.

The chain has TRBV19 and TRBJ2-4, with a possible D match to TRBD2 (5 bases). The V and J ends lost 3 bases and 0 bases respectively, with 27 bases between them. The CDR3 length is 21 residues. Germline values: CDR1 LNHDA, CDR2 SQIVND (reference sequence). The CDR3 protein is CASSMKGYGNWGVLAKNIQYF. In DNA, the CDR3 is TGTGCCAGTAGTATGAAAGGTTACGGGAATTGGGGAGTATTAGCCAAAAACATTCAGTACTTC.

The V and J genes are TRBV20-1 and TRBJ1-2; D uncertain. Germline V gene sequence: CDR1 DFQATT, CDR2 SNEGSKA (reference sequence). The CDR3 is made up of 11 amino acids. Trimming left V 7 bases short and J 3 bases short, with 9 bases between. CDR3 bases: TGCAGTGTCCTGGACTACTATGGCTACACCTTC. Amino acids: CSVLDYYGYTF.

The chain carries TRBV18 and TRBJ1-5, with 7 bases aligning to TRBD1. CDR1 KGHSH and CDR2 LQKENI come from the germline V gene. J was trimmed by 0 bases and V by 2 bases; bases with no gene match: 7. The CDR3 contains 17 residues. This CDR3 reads CASSPSWTGFSNQPQHF. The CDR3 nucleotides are TGTGCCAGCTCACCATCATGGACAGGCTTTAGCAATCAGCCCCAGCATTTT.

As DNA, the CDR3 is TGTGCCAGCAGCGTAGCTATAACAGATACGCAGTATTTT. Amino acid sequence: CASSVAITDTQYF. The genes are TRBV9 and TRBJ2-3; D ambiguous. CDR1 and CDR2 (germline): SGDLS, YYNGEE. Trimming took off 0 bases at V and 3 bases at J, with 5 bases between the two ends. The CDR3 runs 13 residues.

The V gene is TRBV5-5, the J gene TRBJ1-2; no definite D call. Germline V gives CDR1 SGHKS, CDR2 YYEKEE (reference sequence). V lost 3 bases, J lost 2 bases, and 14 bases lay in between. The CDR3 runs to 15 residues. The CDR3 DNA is TGTGCCAGCAGCTCGGCCTCTACCGGGAACTATGGCTACACCTTC. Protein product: CASSSASTGNYGYTF.

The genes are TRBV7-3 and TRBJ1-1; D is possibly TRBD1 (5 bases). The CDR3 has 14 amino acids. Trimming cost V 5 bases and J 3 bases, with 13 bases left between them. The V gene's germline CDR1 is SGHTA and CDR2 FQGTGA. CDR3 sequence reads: CASSPRGGYTEAFF. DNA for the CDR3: TGTGCCAGCAGCCCAAGGGGCGGCTACACTGAAGCTTTCTTT.

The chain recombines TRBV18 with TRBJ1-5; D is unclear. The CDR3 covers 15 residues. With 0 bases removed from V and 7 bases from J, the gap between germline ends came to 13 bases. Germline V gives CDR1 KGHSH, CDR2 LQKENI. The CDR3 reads CASSPPLAGGQPQHF. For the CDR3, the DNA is TGTGCCAGCTCACCACCGCTAGCCGGAGGCCAGCCCCAGCATTTT.

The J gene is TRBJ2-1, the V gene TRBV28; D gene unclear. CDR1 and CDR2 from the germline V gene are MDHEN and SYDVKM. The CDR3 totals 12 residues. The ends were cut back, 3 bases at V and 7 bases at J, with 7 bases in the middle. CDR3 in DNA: TGTGCCAGCAGTTTGTCATCAAATGAGCAGTTCTTC. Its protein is CASSLSSNEQFF.

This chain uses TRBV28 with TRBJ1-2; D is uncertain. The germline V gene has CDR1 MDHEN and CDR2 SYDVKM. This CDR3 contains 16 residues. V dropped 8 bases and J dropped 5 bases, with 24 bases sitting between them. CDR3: CASLGISLAPGYGYTF. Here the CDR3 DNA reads TGTGCCAGCCTGGGCATTTCCCTGGCCCCTGGGTATGGCTACACCTTC.

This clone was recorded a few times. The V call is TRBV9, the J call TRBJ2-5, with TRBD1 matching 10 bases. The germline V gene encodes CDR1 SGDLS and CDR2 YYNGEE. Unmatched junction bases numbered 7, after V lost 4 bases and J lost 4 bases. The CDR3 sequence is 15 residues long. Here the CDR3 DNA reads TGTGCCAGCAGCTTCGGGGACAGGGGCGCAGAGACCCAGTACTTC. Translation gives CASSFGDRGAETQYF.

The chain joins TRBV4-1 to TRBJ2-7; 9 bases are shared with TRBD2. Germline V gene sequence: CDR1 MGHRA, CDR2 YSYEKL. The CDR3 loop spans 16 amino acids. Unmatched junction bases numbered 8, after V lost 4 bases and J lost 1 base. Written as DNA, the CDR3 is TGCGCCAGCAGCCCTGTAGGGACTAGCTCTTCCTACGAGCAGTACTTC. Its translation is CASSPVGTSSSYEQYF.